Listed below are T cell receptor beta chains from one sample, sequenced in a study of blood T cells in healthy people across ages. Each CDR3 protein gets one entry after TCRdb re-called the 5' RACE reads with MiXCR. In the table there are more than 550,000 distinct CDR3 sequences, 22% of which are singletons. Sequencing used blood. These receptors were obtained from a man between 65 and 85 years old in good health. Each CDR3 is given with its conserved first and last residue. The order of the fields is J gene, V gene, D gene, clone size, CDR3 length, CDR3 DNA, CDR3 protein. The D gene is left open where the match is weak. For some rows the clone size is stated as once, few or many, or as a class when expanded; others skip it.

J: TRBJ1-5
V: TRBV12-3/TRBV12-4
D: .
size: few
length: 14
DNA: TGTGCCAGCAGTGAACAGGGTGGCAATCAGCCCCAGCATTTT
CDR3: CASSEQGGNQPQHF

J: TRBJ1-6
V: TRBV20-1
D: TRBD1
size: .
length: 14
DNA: TGCAGTGCAAAGACAGGGACCGACTCTTCACCCCTCCACTTT
CDR3: CSAKTGTDSSPLHF

J: TRBJ2-7
V: TRBV19
D: .
size: .
length: 14
DNA: TGTGCCAGTAGTCAGACGACGGACTCCTACGAGCAGTACTTC
CDR3: CASSQTTDSYEQYF

J: TRBJ1-2
V: TRBV7-2
D: .
size: few
length: 15
DNA: TGTGCCAGCAGCTTAACAGGGCAAGCTAACTATGGCTACACCTTC
CDR3: CASSLTGQANYGYTF

J: TRBJ2-7
V: TRBV9
D: .
size: few
length: 15
DNA: TGTGCCAGCAGCGTAGAGATAGGGGGAGACTACGAGCAGTACTTC
CDR3: CASSVEIGGDYEQYF

J: TRBJ2-3
V: TRBV7-9
D: .
size: few
length: 15
DNA: TGTGCCAGCCTCAGGTCGGGACTCCGCACAGATACGCAGTATTTT
CDR3: CASLRSGLRTDTQYF

J: TRBJ2-7
V: TRBV7-8
D: TRBD2
size: .
length: 15
DNA: TGTGCCAGCAGCTGGGGGGGGATTACCTCCTACGAGCAGTACTTC
CDR3: CASSWGGITSYEQYF

J: TRBJ2-1
V: TRBV20-1
D: .
size: few
length: 14
DNA: TGCAGTGCTAGACGGGGGAGCTCCTACAATGAGCAGTTCTTC
CDR3: CSARRGSSYNEQFF

J: TRBJ2-3
V: TRBV5-1
D: TRBD1
size: .
length: 15
DNA: TGCGCCAGCAGCTTGGCAGGACAGGGAAGGGATACGCAGTATTTT
CDR3: CASSLAGQGRDTQYF

J: TRBJ2-5
V: TRBV28
D: .
size: .
length: 16
DNA: TGTGCCAGCAGTGACCGATCTCGAGGGTACAAAGAGACCCAGTACTTC
CDR3: CASSDRSRGYKETQYF

J: TRBJ2-7
V: TRBV6-5
D: .
size: few
length: 13
DNA: TGTGCCAGCAGTTACTCGGCGGGGTACGAGCAGTACTTC
CDR3: CASSYSAGYEQYF

J: TRBJ1-6
V: TRBV19
D: TRBD1
size: .
length: 15
DNA: TGTGCCAGCGTCCCGGGACAGGGTTTGGGTTCACCCCTCCACTTT
CDR3: CASVPGQGLGSPLHF

J: TRBJ2-1
V: TRBV7-2
D: .
size: many
length: 13
DNA: TGTGCCAGCAGCGAGGCCCCCCATCTTGGGCAGTTCTTC
CDR3: CASSEAPHLGQFF

J: TRBJ2-3
V: TRBV6-1
D: .
size: .
length: 15
DNA: TGTGCCAGCAGTGAAGCGGGGGGGCGCACAGATACGCAGTATTTT
CDR3: CASSEAGGRTDTQYF

J: TRBJ1-6
V: TRBV7-9
D: .
size: few
length: 15
DNA: TGTGCCAGCAGCTTAGTAGGGGTCGGTGGTTCACCCCTCCACTTT
CDR3: CASSLVGVGGSPLHF

J: TRBJ2-1
V: TRBV12-3/TRBV12-4
D: TRBD2
size: few
length: 14
DNA: TGTGCCAGCAGGGGACGGGACTACAACAATGAGCAGTTCTTC
CDR3: CASRGRDYNNEQFF

J: TRBJ2-7
V: TRBV11-3
D: TRBD1
size: .
length: 19
DNA: TGTGCCAGCAGCCAAGACCTTCAGGACAGGGGGTTCCCCTCCTACGAGCAGTACTTC
CDR3: CASSQDLQDRGFPSYEQYF

J: TRBJ2-7
V: TRBV20-1
D: TRBD1
size: .
length: 15
DNA: TGCAGTGCTAGTCCCCTGGGACAGGGGGGGAACGAGCAGTACTTC
CDR3: CSASPLGQGGNEQYF

J: TRBJ1-1
V: TRBV4-1
D: TRBD1
size: .
length: 13
DNA: TGCGCCAGCAGCCATCCGGGACAGGGTGAAGCTTTCTTT
CDR3: CASSHPGQGEAFF

J: TRBJ2-3
V: TRBV30
D: .
size: few
length: 14
DNA: TGTGCCTGGAGTAGGGCTTATCAGACAGATACGCAGCACTTT
CDR3: CAWSRAYQTDTQHF

J: TRBJ2-3
V: TRBV7-8
D: TRBD2
size: few
length: 17
DNA: TGTGCCAGCAGCTTAGTAGGTCGCGGGGGGGCAAGGGATACGCAGTATTTT
CDR3: CASSLVGRGGARDTQYF

J: TRBJ1-2
V: TRBV20-1
D: TRBD1
size: few
length: 14
DNA: TGCAGTGCTAAGACAGGGAAGACGCCCCTCGGCTACACCTTC
CDR3: CSAKTGKTPLGYTF

J: TRBJ2-5
V: TRBV12-3/TRBV12-4
D: .
size: few
length: 15
DNA: TGTGCCAGCAGAGCTGTGGGGTTGGGGAAAGAGACCCAGTACTTC
CDR3: CASRAVGLGKETQYF

J: TRBJ1-2
V: TRBV20-1
D: .
size: .
length: 13
DNA: TGCAGTGCTAGAGAGGAGGGTGGAAGTGGCTACACCTTC
CDR3: CSAREEGGSGYTF

J: TRBJ2-2
V: TRBV12-3/TRBV12-4
D: .
size: few
length: 13
DNA: TGTGCCAGCAGTTGGAGGGGCACCGGGGAGCTGTTTTTT
CDR3: CASSWRGTGELFF

J: TRBJ1-2
V: TRBV27
D: TRBD1
size: .
length: 17
DNA: TGTGCCAGCAGATCAACGTTGGGGACAGTTTATAACTATGGCTACACCTTC
CDR3: CASRSTLGTVYNYGYTF

J: TRBJ1-4
V: TRBV20-1
D: .
size: once
length: 15
DNA: TGCAGTGCTACTAGTCTCGACAGGCGGGGTGAAAAACTGTTTTTT
CDR3: CSATSLDRRGEKLFF

J: TRBJ1-1
V: TRBV15
D: .
size: .
length: 11
DNA: TGTGCCACCAGCAGGAACACTGAAGCTTTCTTT
CDR3: CATSRNTEAFF

J: TRBJ1-1
V: TRBV3-1
D: .
size: .
length: 14
DNA: TGTGCCAGCAGCCAACTCCAACAGAACACTGAAGCTTTCTTT
CDR3: CASSQLQQNTEAFF

J: TRBJ1-2
V: TRBV10-2
D: .
size: .
length: 14
DNA: TGCGCCAGCAGTGTAACAGGGAAGGACTATGGCTACACCTTC
CDR3: CASSVTGKDYGYTF

J: TRBJ1-3
V: TRBV4-2
D: TRBD1
size: few
length: 17
DNA: TGTGCCAGCAGCCAAGATCAGGAGGGGGCCGCTGGAAACACCATATATTTT
CDR3: CASSQDQEGAAGNTIYF

J: TRBJ2-7
V: TRBV7-6
D: TRBD1
size: .
length: 17
DNA: TGTGCCAGCAGCTTATCATTACCGGGACAGGGGATTAACGAGCAGTACTTC
CDR3: CASSLSLPGQGINEQYF